This TCR beta chain appears in the sequencing data of a study of T cell changes during pregnancy in multiple sclerosis. The length of the CDR3 is 15 residues. Trimming took 1 base from V and 3 from J, leaving 10 bases between them. Germline CDR1 reads SEHNR; CDR2 reads FQNEAQ (reference sequence). Clones were read by immunoSEQ multiplex PCR, and TCRdb kept only the in-frame ones, dropping some. This table has approximately 40,000 clones, about nine tenths appearing once. This receptor was identified in a female donor with multiple sclerosis, enrolled in a pregnancy study. The chain has TRBV7-9 and TRBJ2-1; TRBD1 is a possible D gene (5 bases). The sample consisted of CD4+ T cells from peripheral blood mononuclear cells, taken in the third trimester of pregnancy. CDR3: CASSLGGQIYNEQFF. CDR3 sequence (DNA): TGTGCCAGCAGCTTAGGGGGCCAAATCTACAATGAGCAGTTCTTC. The variable domain in full, completed from reference TRBV7-9 and TRBJ2-1, reads DTGVSQNPRHKITKRGQNVTFRCDPISEHNRLYWYRQTLGQGPEFLTYFQNEAQLEKSRLLSDRFSAERPKGSFSTLEIQRTEQGDSAMYLCASSLGGQIYNEQFFGPGTRLTVL.